This T cell receptor (beta chain) was documented in a study of T-cell reconstitution after alpha-beta-depleted transplantation in children. This clonotype was counted only a few times. Germline V lookup: CDR1 KGHDR, CDR2 SFDVKD. This CDR3 spans 15 amino acids. V lost 4 bases and J 2 bases, leaving 10 bases between the germline ends. Preparing the TCRbeta library involved the use of unique molecular identifiers. TCRdb reanalysed the PCR reads using MiXCR and keeps one entry per CDR3 protein. The data hold 200,000 to 250,000 distinct CDR3 sequences, with roughly 10% observed a single time. The sequence derives from a human donor who donated a stem cell graft to a child with acute lymphoblastic leukemia. Material: PBMCs from the stem cell graft donor, obtained from the stem cell graft. V and J are TRBV24-1 and TRBJ2-2; D unclear. CDR3 sequence reads: CATSDHSRNTGELFF. The CDR3, as DNA: TGTGCCACCAGTGACCACAGCCGAAACACCGGGGAGCTGTTTTTT.